This T cell receptor (beta chain) was captured in a study of tumor-infiltrating lymphocytes in primary liver carcinoma. In the study overall: The cohort consisted of patients whose primary liver carcinoma was surgically resected. Tumor stage was T1-T3 N0M0, and tumor size was about 4 to 11 cm across.

This CDR3 has 14 amino acids. V was shortened by 2 bases and J by 4 bases, with 11 bases between the two germline ends. Turning to this clonotype: Its antigen is unknown.

Reverse transcription of approximately 0.55 ug total RNA with a constant-region primer produced TCR beta cDNA. ARM-PCR was slightly modified, and three nested multiplex PCR rounds with it gave rise to the TCR beta libraries. Rounds one and two of PCR, each of approximately 11 cycles, were primed with TRBV1-TRBV30 forward primers and a C-beta reverse primer. MiXCR, run by TCRdb on the multiplex PCR reads, gives a single entry per CDR3 protein. The data show more than 150,000 distinct CDR3 sequences, around 60% seen once. Study-wide results and caveats: Unsorted bulk processing meant the study did not compare CD4+ and CD8+ repertoires.

Unsorted whole blood yielded blood RNA, and germline DNA was extracted as well. Surgery was preceded by the collection of about 4 milliliters of peripheral blood. Sequencing was performed on peripheral blood. The sequence was collected from a middle-aged man with primary liver carcinoma and hepatitis B virus infection. The chain links TRBV12-3 or TRBV12-4 to TRBJ2-5; D uncertain. CDR3 protein: CASSLSGARETQYF. The CDR3 DNA reads as TGTGCCAGCAGTTTATCTGGAGCGAGAGAGACCCAGTACTTC.